The next 8 T cell receptor beta chains were all read from a single sample in a study of T cells in Graves' hyperthyroidism and ophthalmopathy. The CDR3 regions of TCR beta were amplified from RNA transcripts. A set of HTBI primers served as the primers for a first-round RT-PCR of the TCR CDR3. One entry per CDR3 protein results from TCRdb running MiXCR on the multiplex PCR reads. The data hold a few hundred thousand distinct CDR3 sequences, with around 20% observed a single time. The sequenced material came from blood. All receptors come from a woman in her 50s with Graves' hyperthyroidism.

This clonotype came up a few times. The chain carries TRBV19 and TRBJ2-5; 10 bases map to TRBD1. There are 15 residues in the CDR3. CDR1 and CDR2 (germline): LNHDA, SQIVND (reference sequence). Unmatched junction bases numbered 7, after V lost 6 bases and J lost 3 bases. In DNA, the CDR3 is TGTGCCAGTAGGGGGACAGGGGCAGGAGAAGAGACCCAGTACTTC. Encoded protein: CASRGTGAGEETQYF. The whole variable domain, filled in from reference TRBV19 and TRBJ2-5, reads DGGITQSPKYLFRKEGQNVTLSCEQNLNHDAMYWYRQDPGQGLRLIYYSQIVNDFQKGDIAEGYSVSREKKESFPLTVTSAQKNPTAFYLCASRGTGAGEETQYFGPGTRLLVL.

This clonotype appeared many times. V is TRBV20-1 and J is TRBJ2-5; D call uncertain. The CDR3 is made up of 13 amino acids. The V end was cut by 1 base, the J end by 2 bases, with 8 bases between. Per germline, CDR1 DFQATT and CDR2 SNEGSKA (reference sequence). The DNA for the CDR3 is TGCAGTGCTAGAGTAGGGTTGCAAGAGACCCAGTACTTC. Its translation: CSARVGLQETQYF.

The chain joins TRBV10-2 to TRBJ1-5; D unresolved. V was clipped by 3 bases and J by 0 bases, with 9 bases between them. The CDR3 consists of 15 residues. Per the germline V gene, CDR1 is WSHSY and CDR2 is SAAADI. In DNA form, the CDR3 reads TGCGCCAGCAGTGACCATACAGATAGCAATCAGCCCCAGCATTTT. Its translation: CASSDHTDSNQPQHF.

This clonotype was seen many times. The V call is TRBV12-3 or TRBV12-4, the J call TRBJ1-1; the D is unclear. V was pared by 2 bases and J by 8 bases, with 6 bases between. The CDR3 has 11 residues. CDR3 in DNA: TGTGCCAGCAGTTTAAGAGGAGAAGCTTTCTTT. Translated, it gives CASSLRGEAFF.

V usage is TRBV5-1 and J usage is TRBJ2-1; 13 nucleotides agree with TRBD2. The CDR3 is 14 residues long. Germline CDR1 is SGHRS and CDR2 is YFSETQ. The V and J ends lost 4 bases and 8 bases, in that order; junction bases with no gene match: 3. CDR3 in DNA: TGCGCCAGCAGCGGGGGACTAGCGGGGCATGAGCAGTTCTTC. It yields the protein CASSGGLAGHEQFF. The complete variable domain, with remaining parts taken from reference TRBV5-1 and TRBJ2-1, reads KAGVTQTPRYLIKTRGQQVTLSCSPISGHRSVSWYQQTPGQGLQFLFEYFSETQRNKGNFPGRFSGRQFSNSRSEMNVSTLELGDSALYLCASSGGLAGHEQFFGPGTRLTVL.

The gene calls are TRBV4-1 and TRBJ2-7, with D perhaps matching TRBD1 (6 bases). The CDR3 sequence is 17 residues long. Germline-derived CDR1 and CDR2 are MGHRA and YSYEKL. V dropped 0 bases and J dropped 2 bases, with 17 bases sitting between them. DNA of the CDR3: TGCGCCAGCAGCCAAGAGACTGGGACAATTCACCCCTACGAGCAGTACTTC. Translation: CASSQETGTIHPYEQYF.

The table lists this clonotype with many counts. The V and J genes are TRBV2 and TRBJ1-5; D is unclear. This CDR3 spans 14 amino acids. Trimming took off 3 bases at V and 4 bases at J, with 10 bases between the two ends. Germline V gene lookup returns CDR1 SNHLY and CDR2 FYNNEI. CDR3 sequence reads: CASSDLQINQPQHF. The CDR3 DNA reads as TGTGCCAGCAGTGATCTACAGATTAATCAGCCCCAGCATTTT.

This chain links TRBV5-4 with TRBJ2-2; D not certain. Trimming removed 0 bases at V and 1 base at J, with 10 bases between. This CDR3 spans 16 amino acids. Per the germline V gene, CDR1 is SGHNT and CDR2 is YYREEE (reference sequence). Here the CDR3 reads CASSLGSFLNTGELFF. CDR3 sequence (DNA): TGTGCCAGCAGCTTGGGGAGCTTTCTGAACACCGGGGAGCTGTTTTTT.